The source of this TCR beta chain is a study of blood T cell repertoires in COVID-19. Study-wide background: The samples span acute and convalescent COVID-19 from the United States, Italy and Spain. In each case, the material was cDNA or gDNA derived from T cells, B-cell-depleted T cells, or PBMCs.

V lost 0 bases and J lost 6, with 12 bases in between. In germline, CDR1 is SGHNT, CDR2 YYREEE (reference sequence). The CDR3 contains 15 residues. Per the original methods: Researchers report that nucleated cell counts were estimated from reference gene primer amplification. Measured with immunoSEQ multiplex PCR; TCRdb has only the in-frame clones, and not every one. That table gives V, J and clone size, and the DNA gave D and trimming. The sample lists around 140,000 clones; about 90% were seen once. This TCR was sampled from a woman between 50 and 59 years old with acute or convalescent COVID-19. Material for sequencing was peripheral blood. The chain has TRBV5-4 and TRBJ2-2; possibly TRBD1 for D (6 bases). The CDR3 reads CASSLGWGRPGELFF. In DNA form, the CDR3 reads TGTGCCAGCAGCTTGGGGTGGGGGCGCCCCGGGGAGCTGTTTTTT.